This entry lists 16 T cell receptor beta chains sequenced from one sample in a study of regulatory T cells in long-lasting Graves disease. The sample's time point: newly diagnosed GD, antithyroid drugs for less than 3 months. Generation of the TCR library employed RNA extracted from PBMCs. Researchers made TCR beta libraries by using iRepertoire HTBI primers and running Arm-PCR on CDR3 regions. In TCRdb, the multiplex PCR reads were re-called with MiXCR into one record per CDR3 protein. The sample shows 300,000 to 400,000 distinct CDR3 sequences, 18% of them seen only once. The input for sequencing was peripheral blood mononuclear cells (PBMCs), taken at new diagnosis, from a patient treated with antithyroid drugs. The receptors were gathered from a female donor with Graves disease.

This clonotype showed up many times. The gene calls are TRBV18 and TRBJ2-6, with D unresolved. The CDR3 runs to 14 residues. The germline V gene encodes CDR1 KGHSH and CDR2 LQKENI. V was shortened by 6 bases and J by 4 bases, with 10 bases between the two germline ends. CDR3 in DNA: TGTGCCAGCTCCTCGACCCTGGGGGCCAACGTCCTGACTTTC. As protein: CASSSTLGANVLTF. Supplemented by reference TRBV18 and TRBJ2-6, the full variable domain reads NAGVMQNPRHLVRRRGQEARLRCSPMKGHSHVYWYRQLPEEGLKFMVYLQKENIIDESGMPKERFSAEFPKEGPSILRIQQVVRGDSAAYFCASSSTLGANVLTFGAGSRLTVL.

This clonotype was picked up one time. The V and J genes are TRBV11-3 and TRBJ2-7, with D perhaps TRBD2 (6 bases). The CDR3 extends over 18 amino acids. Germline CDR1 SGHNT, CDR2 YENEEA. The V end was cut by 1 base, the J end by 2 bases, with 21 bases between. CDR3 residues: CASSLGPYLAGTTYEQYF. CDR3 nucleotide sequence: TGTGCCAGCAGCTTAGGACCCTACCTGGCGGGAACTACCTACGAGCAGTACTTC.

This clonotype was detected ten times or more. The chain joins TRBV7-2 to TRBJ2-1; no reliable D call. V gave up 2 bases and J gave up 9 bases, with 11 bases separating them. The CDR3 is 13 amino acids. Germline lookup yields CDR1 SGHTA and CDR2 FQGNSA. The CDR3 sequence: CASSLSLPSEQFF. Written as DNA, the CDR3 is TGTGCCAGCAGCTTAAGCCTCCCTAGTGAGCAGTTCTTC.

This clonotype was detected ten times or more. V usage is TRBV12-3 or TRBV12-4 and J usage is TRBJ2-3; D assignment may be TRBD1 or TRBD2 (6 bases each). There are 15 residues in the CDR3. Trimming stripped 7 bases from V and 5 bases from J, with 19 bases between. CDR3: CASTPVWGAGDTQYF. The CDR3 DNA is TGTGCCAGCACCCCGGTTTGGGGGGCTGGAGATACGCAGTATTTT.

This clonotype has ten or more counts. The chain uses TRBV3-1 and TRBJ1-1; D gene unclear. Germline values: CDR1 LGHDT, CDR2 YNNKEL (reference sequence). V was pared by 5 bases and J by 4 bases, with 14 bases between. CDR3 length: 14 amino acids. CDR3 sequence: CASSISRTSTEAFF. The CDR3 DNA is TGTGCCAGCAGCATTTCAAGGACCTCCACTGAAGCTTTCTTT.

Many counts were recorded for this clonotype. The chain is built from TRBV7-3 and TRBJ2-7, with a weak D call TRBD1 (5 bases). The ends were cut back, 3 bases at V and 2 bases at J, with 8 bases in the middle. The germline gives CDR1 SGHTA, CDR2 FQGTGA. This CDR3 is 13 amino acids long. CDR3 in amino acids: CASSLDNAYEQYF. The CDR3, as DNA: TGTGCCAGCAGCTTGGACAACGCCTACGAGCAGTACTTC.

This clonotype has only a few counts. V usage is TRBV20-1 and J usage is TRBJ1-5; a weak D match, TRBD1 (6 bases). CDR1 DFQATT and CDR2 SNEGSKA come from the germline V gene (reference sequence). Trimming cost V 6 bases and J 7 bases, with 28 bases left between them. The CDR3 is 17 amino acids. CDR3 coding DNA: TGCAGTGCCAGGGGTGGGGCAGGGGCCGCCACGGGGCAGCCCCAGCATTTT. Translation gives CSARGGAGAATGQPQHF.

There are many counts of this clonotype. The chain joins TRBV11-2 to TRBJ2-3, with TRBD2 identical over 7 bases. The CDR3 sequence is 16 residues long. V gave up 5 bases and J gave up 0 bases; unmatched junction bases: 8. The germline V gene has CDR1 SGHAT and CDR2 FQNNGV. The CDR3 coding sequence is TGTGCCAGCAGCATGGGGTCCGGGGGGAGCACAGATACGCAGTATTTT. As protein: CASSMGSGGSTDTQYF.

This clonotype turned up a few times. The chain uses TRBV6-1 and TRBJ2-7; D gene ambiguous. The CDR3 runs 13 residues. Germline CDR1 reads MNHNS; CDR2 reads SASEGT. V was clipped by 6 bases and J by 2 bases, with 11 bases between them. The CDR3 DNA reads TGTGCCAGCAGCCTCGACGGTCCCTACGAGCAGTACTTC. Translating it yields CASSLDGPYEQYF.

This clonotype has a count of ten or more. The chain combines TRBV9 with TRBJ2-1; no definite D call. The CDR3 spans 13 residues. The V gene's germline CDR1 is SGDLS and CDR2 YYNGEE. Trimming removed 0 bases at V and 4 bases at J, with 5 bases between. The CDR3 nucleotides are TGTGCCAGCAGCGTAGAAGGGTACAATGAGCAGTTCTTC. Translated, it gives CASSVEGYNEQFF.

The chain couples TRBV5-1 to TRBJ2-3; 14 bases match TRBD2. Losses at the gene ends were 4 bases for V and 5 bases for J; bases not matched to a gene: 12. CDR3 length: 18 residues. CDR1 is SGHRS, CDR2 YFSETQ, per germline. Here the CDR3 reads CASSLRTSGRPTGDTQYF. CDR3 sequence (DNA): TGCGCCAGCAGCCTCAGGACTAGCGGGAGGCCGACCGGAGATACGCAGTATTTT.

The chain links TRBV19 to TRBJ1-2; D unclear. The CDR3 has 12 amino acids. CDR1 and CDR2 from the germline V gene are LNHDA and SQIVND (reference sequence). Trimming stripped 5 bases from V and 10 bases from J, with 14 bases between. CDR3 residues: CASSPLRDDYTF. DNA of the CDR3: TGTGCCAGTAGTCCCCTTAGGGATGACTACACCTTC.

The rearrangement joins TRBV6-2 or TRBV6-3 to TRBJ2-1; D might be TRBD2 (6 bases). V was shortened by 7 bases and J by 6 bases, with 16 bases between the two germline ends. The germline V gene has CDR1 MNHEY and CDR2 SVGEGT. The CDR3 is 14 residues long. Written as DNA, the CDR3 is TGTGCCAGCACTCTCGGGAGCCCCCCCAATGAGCAGTTCTTC. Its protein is CASTLGSPPNEQFF.

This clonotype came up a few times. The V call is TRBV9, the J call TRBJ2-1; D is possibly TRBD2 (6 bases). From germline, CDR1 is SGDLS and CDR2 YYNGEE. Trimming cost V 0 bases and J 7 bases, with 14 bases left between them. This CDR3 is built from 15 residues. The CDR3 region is CASSVGGGNLNEQFF. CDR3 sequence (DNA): TGTGCCAGCAGCGTAGGTGGCGGGAACTTGAATGAGCAGTTCTTC. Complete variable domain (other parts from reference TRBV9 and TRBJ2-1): DSGVTQTPKHLITATGQRVTLRCSPRSGDLSVYWYQQSLDQGLQFLIQYYNGEERAKGNILERFSAQQFPDLHSELNLSSLELGDSALYFCASSVGGGNLNEQFFGPGTRLTVL.

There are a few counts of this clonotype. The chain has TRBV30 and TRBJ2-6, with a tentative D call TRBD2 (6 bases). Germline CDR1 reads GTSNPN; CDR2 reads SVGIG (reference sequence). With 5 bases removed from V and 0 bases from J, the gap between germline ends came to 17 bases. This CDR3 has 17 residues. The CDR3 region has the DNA TGTGCCTGGGGAGGGGCCGGACGGAGCTCTGGGGCCAACGTCCTGACTTTC. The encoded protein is CAWGGAGRSSGANVLTF.

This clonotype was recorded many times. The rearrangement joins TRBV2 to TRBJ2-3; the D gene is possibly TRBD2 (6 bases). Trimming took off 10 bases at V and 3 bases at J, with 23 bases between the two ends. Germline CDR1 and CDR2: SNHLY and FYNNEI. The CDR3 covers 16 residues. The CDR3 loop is CATCRGEDKNTDTQYF. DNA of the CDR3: TGTGCCACCTGCCGCGGGGAGGACAAGAATACAGATACGCAGTATTTT.